One sample yielded the 3 T cell receptor beta chains listed below, sequenced in a study of T cell clones after liver transplantation. Proliferating CFSE-low MLR cells were sequenced to define alloreactive TCRbeta sequences. No antigen has been identified for these receptors. Clones were read by immunoSEQ multiplex PCR, and TCRdb kept only the in-frame ones, dropping some. Here the sample spans some 110 clones, 45% to 55% being singletons. The sequencing input was CD8+ T cells from cultured PBMCs. Receptors originate from a human patient who received a liver transplant. Some of the T cells might come from the graft donor.

V usage is TRBV6-1 and J usage is TRBJ1-2; no clear D. The CDR3 has 15 amino acids. V was trimmed by 4 bases and J by 4 bases, leaving 16 bases between them. From germline, CDR1 is MNHNS and CDR2 SASEGT. The CDR3, as DNA: TGTGCCAGCAGTGTAGCTATGCGAAAGACCTATGGCTACACCTTC. It translates to CASSVAMRKTYGYTF.

With regard to this clone: Without the conserved terminal phenylalanine or tryptophan, this CDR3 likely stems from a read error. Because the CDR3's place on the DNA is in doubt, the DNA is left out and the CDR3 is given as listed by TCRdb. This chain joins TRBV2 and TRBJ1-2. The CDR3 extends over 11 residues, inclusive of both ends. Per the germline V gene, CDR1 is SNHLY and CDR2 is FYNNEI. This CDR3 reads CASNLGQISTL.

This chain joins TRBV2 and TRBJ2-7; possibly TRBD2 for D (6 bases). The germline V gene encodes CDR1 SNHLY and CDR2 FYNNEI. V lost 8 bases, J lost 1 base, and 15 bases lay in between. This CDR3 region has 14 residues. The CDR3 DNA reads as TGTGCCAGCCGGGAGAGGGCAGAGTCCTACGAGCAGTACTTC. The encoded protein is CASRERAESYEQYF. Full variable domain (remainder filled in from reference TRBV2 and TRBJ2-7): EPEVTQTPSHQVTQMGQEVILRCVPISNHLYFYWYRQILGQKVEFLVSFYNNEISEKSEIFDDQFSVERPDGSNFTLKIRSTKLEDSAMYFCASRERAESYEQYFGPGTRLTVT.